These 7 T cell receptor beta chains originate from one sample sequenced in a study of spatial heterogeneity in lung cancer. Regarding the study as a whole: How many expanded intratumoral alpha and beta TCRs were present tracked the tumor mutation count, which was a count of nonsynonymous mutations.

TCRdb reprocessed the 5' RACE reads with MiXCR, giving one entry per CDR3 protein. The table shows around 18,000 distinct CDR3 sequences, with about 5.8% occurring only once. Regarding time point: sample taken at primary tumor resection. Which antigens these TCRs recognize remains unknown. The specimen comprised lung tumor tissue, sampled at surgery. These receptor sequences come from a female donor with early-stage non-small cell lung cancer.

The chain couples TRBV6-1 to TRBJ2-6; 7 positions agree with TRBD1. The V gene end was trimmed by 8 bases and the J gene end by 0 bases; junction bases not matched to a gene: 10. The germline gives CDR1 MNHNS, CDR2 SASEGT. The CDR3 length is 17 residues. The CDR3 reads CASVRTGSPSGANVLTF. CDR3 nucleotides: TGTGCCAGCGTAAGGACAGGTTCCCCCTCTGGGGCCAACGTCCTGACTTTC.

The sample holds one count of this clonotype. Its ends do not fully match the called genes, so a read error is possible. The V and J genes are TRBV7-9 and TRBJ2-1, with TRBD2 identical over 13 bases. This CDR3 region has 17 residues. Germline V gives CDR1 SEHNR, CDR2 FQNEAQ (reference sequence). CDR3 coding DNA: TGTGCCAACAGCTTACCCCTACTAGCGGGAGGGTTATATGAGCAGTTCTTC. It yields the protein CANSLPLLAGGLYEQFF.

This clonotype came up many times. The rearrangement uses TRBV10-3 and TRBJ2-3, with 13 bases fitting TRBD2. This CDR3 contains 17 residues. The V segment lost 2 bases and the J segment 2 bases; nucleotides outside the gene matches: 4. Germline CDR1 ENHRY, CDR2 SYGVKD. DNA of the CDR3: TGTGCCATCAGTGAGCCTGGACTAGCGGGGGCCACAGATACGCAGTATTTT. The encoded protein is CAISEPGLAGATDTQYF.

This clonotype has at least ten counts. The chain has TRBV2 and TRBJ1-5; D perhaps matches TRBD1 (5 bases). Germline CDR1 SNHLY, CDR2 FYNNEI. Deletions cut 4 bases from V and 7 bases from J, with 11 bases between. The CDR3 contains 13 residues. CDR3 in DNA: TGTGCCAGCAGTGTAACAGGTGGACAGCCCCAGCATTTT. It is translated as CASSVTGGQPQHF.

The chain couples TRBV5-5 to TRBJ1-4, with TRBD1 identical over 9 bases. Germline V CDR1 and CDR2: SGHKS, YYEKEE (reference sequence). CDR3 size: 15 residues. Trimming cost V 4 bases and J 8 bases; bases outside gene matches: 9. The CDR3 sequence is CASSATGGSPEKLFF. The CDR3 DNA reads as TGTGCCAGCAGCGCGACAGGGGGTAGCCCGGAAAAACTGTTTTTT. Looking up the rest from reference TRBV5-5 and TRBJ1-4 gives the full variable domain: DAGVTQSPTHLIKTRGQQVTLRCSPISGHKSVSWYQQVLGQGPQFIFQYYEKEERGRGNFPDRFSARQFPNYSSELNVNALLLGDSALYLCASSATGGSPEKLFFGSGTQLSVL.

In its sample, this clonotype was seen many times. The chain is built from TRBV20-1 and TRBJ2-1; D not resolved. The CDR3 covers 14 residues. Trimming removed 5 bases from V and 0 bases from J, with 11 bases in between. In germline, CDR1 is DFQATT, CDR2 SNEGSKA (reference sequence). CDR3 residues: CSAALPSSYNEQFF. The CDR3 DNA reads TGCAGTGCTGCGCTCCCCTCCTCCTACAATGAGCAGTTCTTC.

This clonotype was recorded many times. The chain joins TRBV24-1 to TRBJ2-1, with D possibly being TRBD2 (5 bases). V was clipped by 7 bases and J by 9 bases, with 15 bases between them. The CDR3 loop spans 13 amino acids. Germline CDR1 and CDR2: KGHDR and SFDVKD. CDR3 residues: CATSTGVRGEQFF. CDR3 bases: TGTGCCACCAGCACCGGGGTCCGGGGTGAGCAGTTCTTC.